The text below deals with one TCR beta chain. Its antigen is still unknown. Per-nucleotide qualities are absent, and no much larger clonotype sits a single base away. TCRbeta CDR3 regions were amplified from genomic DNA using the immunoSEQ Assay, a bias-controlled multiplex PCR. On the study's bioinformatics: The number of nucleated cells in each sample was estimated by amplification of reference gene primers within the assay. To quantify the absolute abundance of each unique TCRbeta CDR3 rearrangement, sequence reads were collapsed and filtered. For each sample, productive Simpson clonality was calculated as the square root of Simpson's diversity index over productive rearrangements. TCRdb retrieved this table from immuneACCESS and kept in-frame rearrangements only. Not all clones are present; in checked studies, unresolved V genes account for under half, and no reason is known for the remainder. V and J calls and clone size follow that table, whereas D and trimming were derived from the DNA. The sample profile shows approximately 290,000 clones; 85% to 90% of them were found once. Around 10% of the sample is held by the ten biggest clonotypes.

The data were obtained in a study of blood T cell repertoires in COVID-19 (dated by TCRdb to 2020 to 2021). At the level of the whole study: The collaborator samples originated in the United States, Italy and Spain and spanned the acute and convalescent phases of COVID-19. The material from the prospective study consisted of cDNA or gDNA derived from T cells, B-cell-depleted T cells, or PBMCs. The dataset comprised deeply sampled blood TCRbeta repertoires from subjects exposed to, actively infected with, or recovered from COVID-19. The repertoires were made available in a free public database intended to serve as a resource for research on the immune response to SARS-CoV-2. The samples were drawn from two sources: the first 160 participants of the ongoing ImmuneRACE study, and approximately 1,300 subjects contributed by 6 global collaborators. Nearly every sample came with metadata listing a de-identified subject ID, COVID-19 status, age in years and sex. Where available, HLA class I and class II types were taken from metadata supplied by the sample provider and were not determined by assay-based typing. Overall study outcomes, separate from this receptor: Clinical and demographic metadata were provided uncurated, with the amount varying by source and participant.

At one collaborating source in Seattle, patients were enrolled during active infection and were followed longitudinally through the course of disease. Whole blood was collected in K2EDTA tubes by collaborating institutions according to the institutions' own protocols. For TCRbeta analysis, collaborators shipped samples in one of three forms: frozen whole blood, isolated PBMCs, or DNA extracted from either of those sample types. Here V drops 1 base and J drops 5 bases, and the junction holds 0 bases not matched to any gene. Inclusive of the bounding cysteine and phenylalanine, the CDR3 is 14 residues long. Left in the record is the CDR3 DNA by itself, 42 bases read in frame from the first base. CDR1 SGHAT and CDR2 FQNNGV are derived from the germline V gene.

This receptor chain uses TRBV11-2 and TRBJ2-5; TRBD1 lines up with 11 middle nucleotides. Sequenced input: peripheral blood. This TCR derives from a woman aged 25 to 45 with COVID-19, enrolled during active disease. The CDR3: CASSLGTGGETQYF. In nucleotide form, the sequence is TGTGCCAGCAGCTTAGGGACAGGGGGCGAGACCCAGTACTTC. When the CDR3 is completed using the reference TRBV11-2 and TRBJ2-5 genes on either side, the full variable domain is EAGVAQSPRYKIIEKRQSVAFWCNPISGHATLYWYQQILGQGPKLLIQFQNNGVVDDSQLPKDRFSAERLKGVDSTLKIQPAKLEDSAVYLCASSLGTGGETQYFGPGTRLLVL.